The 16 T cell receptor beta chains given below trace back to one sample, sequenced in a study of neurological immune-mediated disorders. A single record per CDR3 protein comes from TCRdb applying MiXCR to the 5' RACE reads. The profile shows 35,000 to 45,000 distinct CDR3 sequences, around 10% of them singletons. The specimen was CD4+ T cells from blood. Receptors were obtained from a woman aged 25 to 39 with HTLV-1-associated myelopathy (HAM/TSP).

This clonotype was detected many times. The gene calls are TRBV5-1 and TRBJ2-3; D gene unclear. This CDR3 is 14 amino acids long. The germline V gene has CDR1 SGHRS and CDR2 YFSETQ. V was clipped by 0 bases and J by 2 bases, with 7 bases between them. In DNA, the CDR3 is TGCGCCAGCAGCTTGGGTCAGCCCACAGATACGCAGTATTTT. The encoded protein is CASSLGQPTDTQYF.

The chain couples TRBV6-6 to TRBJ2-3; no clear D gene. Germline V gives CDR1 MNHNY, CDR2 SVGAGI (reference sequence). The CDR3 is 15 amino acids. The chain's CDR3 is CSISSDSLNTDTQYF. The CDR3 DNA sequence: TGTTCCATCAGCTCTGACTCGCTTAACACAGATACGCAGTATTTT.

V gene TRBV5-5 combines with J gene TRBJ2-3; 11 nucleotides align to TRBD1. The CDR3 totals 16 residues. The junction had 9 bases not matched to a gene; V was cut back by 3 bases and J by 6 bases. Germline V gene sequence: CDR1 SGHKS, CDR2 YYEKEE (reference sequence). In nucleotides, the CDR3 is TGTGCCAGCAGCTCCCCTGGGACAGGGGGAACGGATACGCAGTATTTT. Translating gives CASSSPGTGGTDTQYF.

This clonotype showed up many times. This chain connects TRBV27 to TRBJ2-3, with a possible D match to TRBD2 (6 bases). The V end was cut by 6 bases, the J end by 4 bases, with 26 bases between. Germline-derived CDR1 and CDR2 are MNHEY and SMNVEV (reference sequence). CDR3 length: 18 amino acids. For the CDR3, the DNA is TGTGCCAGCAGCAACAGAATCCCTCGGGGGATGGTTGCAGATACGCAGTATTTT. Its protein product is CASSNRIPRGMVADTQYF.

The J gene is TRBJ1-6, the V gene TRBV2, with 7 bases fitting TRBD1. The CDR3 contains 14 residues. Trimming at V came to 7 bases and at J to 6 bases, leaving 6 bases not matched to a gene. Germline loops: CDR1 SNHLY, CDR2 FYNNEI. CDR3: CASISGTANSPLHF. CDR3 DNA: TGTGCCAGCATATCCGGGACAGCTAATTCACCCCTCCACTTT.

This clonotype was counted many times. This chain's CDR3 is CASSFGLAGDYEQYF. Written as DNA, the CDR3 is TGTGCCAGCAGCTTTGGACTAGCGGGGGACTACGAGCAGTACTTC. J is TRBJ2-7 and V is TRBV7-2; 13 bases match TRBD2. Germline CDR1 reads SGHTA; CDR2 reads FQGNSA. The CDR3 has 15 amino acids. The trim removed 3 bases at V and 3 bases at J, leaving 2 bases unmatched.

The sample holds many counts of this clonotype. The V call is TRBV20-1, the J call TRBJ1-1, with D perhaps TRBD1 (5 bases). Trimming took off 3 bases at V and 4 bases at J, with 15 bases between the two ends. Germline V lookup: CDR1 DFQATT, CDR2 SNEGSKA (reference sequence). This CDR3 contains 14 residues. The CDR3 protein is CSARGDPGSTEAFF. CDR3 nucleotide sequence: TGCAGTGCTAGGGGGGACCCTGGGAGCACTGAAGCTTTCTTT.

The table lists this clonotype with many counts. This chain joins TRBV20-1 and TRBJ2-1; a possible D gene is TRBD1 (6 bases). The germline CDR1 and CDR2 sequences are DFQATT and SNEGSKA (reference sequence). The V gene lost 0 bases and the J gene lost 5 bases, with 17 bases spanning the gap. The CDR3 loop spans 16 amino acids. The CDR3 coding sequence is TGCAGTGCTAGAGATCCGACAGGAGGAACTCACAATGAGCAGTTCTTC. It is translated as CSARDPTGGTHNEQFF.

This clonotype was counted ten times or more. The V gene is TRBV20-1, the J gene TRBJ2-3; D is perhaps TRBD2 (6 bases). The V gene lost 3 bases and the J gene lost 4 bases, with 17 bases spanning the gap. The CDR3 covers 15 residues. Germline V lookup: CDR1 DFQATT, CDR2 SNEGSKA (reference sequence). CDR3: CSARVLASNADTQYF. The CDR3, as DNA: TGCAGTGCTAGGGTCCTAGCGAGCAACGCAGATACGCAGTATTTT.

In this sample, this clonotype turned up many times. V gene TRBV20-1 combines with J gene TRBJ2-3; 12 bases line up with TRBD2. This CDR3 is built from 14 residues. Unmatched junction bases numbered 4, after V lost 6 bases and J lost 3 bases. Germline CDR1 DFQATT, CDR2 SNEGSKA (reference sequence). The CDR3 nucleotides are TGCAGTGCGTTCACTAGCGGGGGGACAGATACGCAGTATTTT. This sequence encodes CSAFTSGGTDTQYF.

This clonotype was seen many times. The V gene is TRBV2, the J gene TRBJ1-1, with TRBD1 matching over 7 bases. This CDR3 comprises 14 residues. Per the germline V gene, CDR1 is SNHLY and CDR2 is FYNNEI. Germline trimming cut 9 bases from V and 1 base from J; bases unmatched to any gene: 8. CDR3: CASLARQGNTEAFF. In DNA form, the CDR3 reads TGTGCCAGTCTAGCTCGACAGGGGAACACTGAAGCTTTCTTT.

This clonotype showed up many times. The chain has TRBV5-1 and TRBJ2-3, with 7 bases aligning to TRBD1. The V gene end was trimmed by 4 bases and the J gene end by 2 bases; junction bases not matched to a gene: 7. The V gene's germline CDR1 is SGHRS and CDR2 YFSETQ. This CDR3 has 15 amino acids. CDR3 in DNA: TGCGCCAGCAGCACCCGACAGGGCCCCACAGATACGCAGTATTTT. Amino acid sequence: CASSTRQGPTDTQYF. Using reference TRBV5-1 and TRBJ2-3 for the parts outside the CDR3, the full variable domain is KAGVTQTPRYLIKTRGQQVTLSCSPISGHRSVSWYQQTPGQGLQFLFEYFSETQRNKGNFPGRFSGRQFSNSRSEMNVSTLELGDSALYLCASSTRQGPTDTQYFGPGTRLTVL.

This clonotype has at least ten counts. The rearrangement uses TRBV12-3 or TRBV12-4 and TRBJ1-6, with 7 bases lining up with TRBD1. This CDR3 is 14 amino acids long. The junction had 8 bases not matched to a gene; V was cut back by 6 bases and J by 9 bases. CDR3 in DNA: TGTGCCAGCAGCCTTGAGACAGGGCGTTCACCCCTCCACTTT. Its protein is CASSLETGRSPLHF.

This clonotype was recorded many times. The chain recombines TRBV5-1 with TRBJ1-4; D gene unclear. V lost 2 bases, J lost 6 bases, and 14 bases lay in between. CDR1 is SGHRS, CDR2 YFSETQ, per germline. The CDR3 is 15 amino acids. Here the CDR3 DNA reads TGCGCCAGCAGCTTTCGCGGGATGTGGGATGAAAAACTGTTTTTT. It is translated as CASSFRGMWDEKLFF.

This clonotype was observed many times. V and J are TRBV24-1 and TRBJ1-2; TRBD1 might be the D (5 bases). From germline, CDR1 is KGHDR and CDR2 SFDVKD. Trimming removed 3 bases at V and 4 bases at J, with 8 bases between. The CDR3 runs to 13 residues. In nucleotides, the CDR3 is TGTGCCACCAGTGATGGGGGGTTCTATGGCTACACCTTC. This sequence encodes CATSDGGFYGYTF.

This clonotype was seen ten or more times. V is TRBV7-2 and J is TRBJ2-7, with 7 nucleotides matching TRBD1. Germline lookup yields CDR1 SGHTA and CDR2 FQGNSA. J lost 2 bases, V lost 0 bases, and 1 base had no gene match. The CDR3 sequence is 14 residues long. CDR3 sequence reads: CASSLAGTAYEQYF. Written as DNA, the CDR3 is TGTGCCAGCAGCTTAGCCGGGACAGCCTACGAGCAGTACTTC.